This T cell receptor beta chain is from a study of radiation and T cells in renal cell carcinoma. Looking at the study overall: Nephrectomy followed 15 Gy stereotactic body radiation by 4 weeks.

Assay used: immunoSEQ multiplex PCR; TCRdb lists only in-frame clones, some missing. The sample shows some 75,000 clones, 82% of them seen only once. Germline assignment: CDR1 LNHDA and CDR2 SQIVND (reference sequence). The CDR3 spans 17 residues. V lost 5 bases, J lost 2 bases, and 21 bases lay in between. Whole-study results and caveats: From baseline, blood top tumor clonotypes peaked at 2 weeks post-radiation.

Sample time point: blood 2 weeks post-SBRT. Treatment: 15 Gy SBRT to primary tumor, nephrectomy 4 weeks later. The patient's renal cell carcinoma had clear cell pathology. Comment on this clone: Its specificity is not known.

The material sequenced was blood, taken from a patient whose treatment included radiotherapy and nephrectomy. V and J are TRBV19 and TRBJ2-5, with D perhaps TRBD1 (6 bases). This TCR was recovered from a man aged 55 to 70 with renal cell carcinoma. The CDR3 is CASSGFGGTSDQETQYF. The CDR3 nucleotides are TGTGCCAGTAGTGGATTCGGTGGGACATCAGATCAAGAGACCCAGTACTTC.